This T cell receptor beta chain was sequenced for a study of T cells in tuberculosis. As for the study in general: T cells were selected with CD1B tetramers loaded with glucose monomycolate. This South African cohort compared adolescents with or without latent tuberculosis against adults with active tuberculosis.

The method was immunoSEQ multiplex PCR; TCRdb's version includes in-frame clones alone and lacks a portion of them. The repertoire holds roughly 34,000 clones, around nine tenths seen once, with almost 5.5% in the top ten. The CDR3 runs 17 residues. CDR1 and CDR2 from the germline V gene are MGHRA and YSYEKL. The trim removed 2 bases at V and 2 bases at J, leaving 9 bases unmatched. Time point indicated: new active TB diagnosis, blood taken before or within 7 days of starting treatment. Included patients were adults of at least 18, HIV-seronegative, South African. J is TRBJ2-7 and V is TRBV4-1; the match to TRBD2 covers 10 bases. Source: PBMCs, taken at tuberculosis diagnosis. This TCR derives from an adult with tuberculosis. The CDR3 DNA sequence: TGCGCCAGCAGCCAATATACCGGGACTAGCGAGACCTACGAGCAGTACTTC. This sequence encodes CASSQYTGTSETYEQYF.